This TCR beta chain originates from a study of identical twins. V was cut by 5 bases and J by 14 bases, with 23 bases left in between. Germline V gene lookup returns CDR1 MNHNS and CDR2 SASEGT. The CDR3 runs 14 residues. This clonotype was seen more than once but under ten times. TCRdb reprocessed the 5' RACE reads with MiXCR, giving one entry per CDR3 protein. The sample lists over 550,000 distinct CDR3 sequences, about 7.1% occurring once. This sample was also put to use in a study of yellow fever vaccine responses in identical twins. That paper notes: Reportedly, twins showed a vaccine T cell response that looked partly convergent and partly personalized.

The specimen sequenced was PBMCs. The receptor was isolated from a woman aged 18 to 35 in good health. The J gene is TRBJ2-3, the V gene TRBV6-1; D may be TRBD1 or TRBD2 (5 bases each). CDR3: CASSRSITGTPLYF. CDR3 DNA sequence: TGTGCCAGCAGTCGATCGATTACCGGGACGCCGTTGTATTTT.